These T cell receptor beta chains were read from a single sample in a study of T-cell memory formation after mild COVID-19. TCRdb re-called the 5' RACE reads with MiXCR, one entry per CDR3 protein. The sample gives about 290,000 distinct CDR3 sequences, roughly 15% of which show up once; approximately 23% is in the top ten. Sequences were obtained from PBMCs or a T cell subset sorted from them (not recorded which). The source of these receptors is a man between 18 and 35 years old who had mild COVID-19 (a few samples of this study predate the infection). Cell type and time point are not known. Both conserved end residues are part of each CDR3. D genes are given only for firm matches. A clone size is listed for some rows: how often the clone was seen (once, few, many), or a class if it is expanded.

>-|-|TRBJ2-3|TRBV7-9
CASSHGPSTPDTQYF
TGTGCCAGCAGCCATGGGCCCTCAACCCCAGATACGCAGTATTTT
>few|TRBD2|TRBJ2-5|TRBV20-1
CSARGTSGSQETQYF
TGCAGTGCTAGAGGGACTAGCGGTTCACAAGAGACCCAGTACTTC
>-|-|TRBJ2-1|TRBV24-1
CATSDLGGAYNEQFF
TGTGCCACCAGTGATTTGGGGGGGGCGTACAATGAGCAGTTCTTC
>-|-|TRBJ2-5|TRBV19
CASNAWSQETQYF
TGTGCCAGTAACGCCTGGAGCCAAGAGACCCAGTACTTC
>-|-|TRBJ2-3|TRBV4-1
CASSQWAGAVGDTQYF
TGCGCCAGCAGCCAATGGGCGGGGGCCGTGGGCGATACGCAGTATTTT
>many|-|TRBJ2-2|TRBV7-6
CASSLVAGGAGELFF
TGTGCCAGCAGCTTAGTAGCAGGGGGGGCCGGGGAGCTGTTTTTT
>many|TRBD1|TRBJ2-1|TRBV7-2
CASSRDRDRANEQFF
TGTGCCAGCAGCCGTGACCGGGACAGGGCCAATGAGCAGTTCTTC
>-|-|TRBJ2-3|TRBV19
CASEPSGTDTQYF
TGTGCCAGTGAACCCTCGGGCACAGATACGCAGTATTTT
>-|-|TRBJ2-5|TRBV7-6
CASSWTHQETQYF
TGTGCCAGCAGCTGGACGCATCAAGAGACCCAGTACTTC
>few|-|TRBJ2-5|TRBV29-1
CSAGDGGTQYF
TGCAGCGCAGGGGACGGAGGGACTCAGTACTTC
>many|-|TRBJ2-3|TRBV6-5
CASSYLGQPDTQYF
TGTGCCAGCAGTTACCTCGGACAGCCAGATACGCAGTATTTT
>few|-|TRBJ2-3|TRBV7-7
CASSLSHSTDTQYF
TGTGCCAGCAGCTTATCGCACAGCACAGATACGCAGTATTTT
>-|TRBD2|TRBJ2-1|TRBV4-2
CASSHGLAGGYEQFF
TGTGCCAGCAGCCATGGACTAGCGGGGGGCTATGAGCAGTTCTTC
>few|TRBD1|TRBJ1-2|TRBV24-1
CATSNRGAEGYTF
TGTGCCACCAGCAACAGGGGTGCCGAGGGCTACACCTTC
>-|-|TRBJ2-3|TRBV5-1
CASSLVERVGTDTQYF
TGCGCCAGCAGCTTAGTTGAGCGGGTAGGCACAGATACGCAGTATTTT
>-|TRBD2|TRBJ2-3|TRBV7-3
CASSLTSGGGTDTQYF
TGTGCCAGCAGCTTAACTAGCGGGGGAGGCACAGATACGCAGTATTTT
>-|TRBD2|TRBJ2-1|TRBV12-3/TRBV12-4
CASSAPLAGGPREQFF
TGTGCCAGCAGTGCCCCGCTAGCGGGGGGGCCTAGGGAGCAGTTCTTC
>-|-|TRBJ1-1|TRBV6-1
CASSDRALTEAFF
TGTGCCAGCAGTGATAGGGCTCTGACTGAAGCTTTCTTT
>few|-|TRBJ2-3|TRBV7-2
CASSTALHSDTQYF
TGTGCCAGCAGTACAGCATTACACTCAGATACGCAGTATTTT
>-|-|TRBJ2-5|TRBV20-1
CSASRGTPPETQYF
TGCAGTGCTAGTCGTGGGACCCCCCCAGAGACCCAGTACTTC
>few|-|TRBJ1-1|TRBV4-3
CASSPDTELVWEAFF
TGCGCCAGCAGCCCCGATACAGAGTTGGTCTGGGAAGCTTTCTTT
>-|-|TRBJ2-7|TRBV27
CASAPGPSSYEQYF
TGTGCCAGCGCACCGGGACCGAGCTCCTACGAGCAGTACTTC
>many|-|TRBJ2-1|TRBV7-2
CASSTPRPYNEQFF
TGTGCCAGCAGCACACCACGACCCTACAATGAGCAGTTCTTC
>-|-|TRBJ1-2|TRBV20-1
CSARELSYGYTF
TGCAGTGCTAGAGAGTTGAGCTATGGCTACACCTTC
>-|-|TRBJ2-7|TRBV29-1
CSALEGSLLMSYEQYF
TGCAGCGCCCTTGAGGGGTCGCTTCTCATGTCCTACGAGCAGTACTTC
>few|-|TRBJ2-7|TRBV5-1
CASSLNGGPNYEQYF
TGCGCCAGCAGCTTGAATGGAGGCCCAAACTACGAGCAGTACTTC
>few|TRBD1|TRBJ1-2|TRBV10-3
CAISAPGTGGGYTF
TGTGCCATCAGTGCGCCCGGGACAGGCGGTGGCTACACCTTC
>-|TRBD2|TRBJ2-5|TRBV4-3
CASSQDLAGGQETQYF
TGCGCCAGCAGCCAAGACCTAGCGGGGGGACAAGAGACCCAGTACTTC
>-|TRBD2|TRBJ2-7|TRBV4-2
CASSQLSTSGVYEQYF
TGTGCCAGCAGCCAACTATCGACTAGCGGGGTCTACGAGCAGTACTTC
>-|-|TRBJ2-2|TRBV4-2
CASRLDGTGELFF
TGTGCCAGCAGACTTGACGGCACCGGGGAGCTGTTTTTT
>few|-|TRBJ2-1|TRBV4-1
CASSYHPGTLNYNEQFF
TGCGCCAGCAGCTACCACCCCGGCACCCTCAACTACAATGAGCAGTTCTTC
>many|-|TRBJ1-5|TRBV24-1
CATSEAGWDQPQHF
TGTGCCACCAGTGAGGCGGGGTGGGATCAGCCCCAGCATTTT
>few|-|TRBJ2-3|TRBV20-1
CSAPDYDTQYF
TGCAGTGCCCCGGACTATGATACGCAGTATTTT
>-|TRBD2|TRBJ2-1|TRBV12-3/TRBV12-4
CASSSSGGYEQFF
TGTGCCAGCAGCAGTAGCGGGGGTTATGAGCAGTTCTTC
>many|TRBD2|TRBJ2-4|TRBV6-2/TRBV6-3
CASSDPLLAGKENIQYF
TGTGCCAGCAGTGATCCCCTACTAGCGGGGAAAGAAAACATTCAGTACTTC
>few|TRBD1|TRBJ2-7|TRBV7-9
CASKDSGTGENYEQYF
TGTGCCAGCAAAGACTCCGGGACAGGGGAGAACTACGAGCAGTACTTC
>few|TRBD1|TRBJ2-1|TRBV28
CASSPTGQGWNEQFF
TGTGCCAGCAGCCCCACGGGACAGGGGTGGAATGAGCAGTTCTTC
>few|TRBD1|TRBJ2-3|TRBV28
CASSQRTGGTDTQYF
TGTGCCAGCAGTCAGAGGACAGGGGGGACAGATACGCAGTATTTT
>-|-|TRBJ2-3|TRBV9
CASTAGAGDTQYF
TGTGCCAGCACCGCGGGGGCTGGGGATACGCAGTATTTT
>-|-|TRBJ2-2|TRBV5-1
CASSFGGPSGELFF
TGCGCCAGCAGCTTCGGGGGACCCTCCGGGGAGCTGTTTTTT
>few|TRBD2|TRBJ2-1|TRBV6-5
CASSYHQLAGDYNEQFF
TGTGCCAGCAGTTACCACCAACTAGCGGGGGATTACAATGAGCAGTTCTTC
>-|-|TRBJ2-3|TRBV7-6
CASSPWGQGSDF
-
>few|TRBD2|TRBJ2-1|TRBV6-5
CASSRRGLAYNEQFF
TGTGCCAGCAGTCGCAGGGGACTAGCCTACAATGAGCAGTTCTTC
>few|-|TRBJ2-5|TRBV7-9
CASSIPRGPAETQYF
TGTGCCAGCAGCATCCCACGGGGGCCCGCAGAGACCCAGTACTTC
>-|TRBD2|TRBJ2-5|TRBV5-1
CASRLSGGETQYF
TGCGCCAGCAGACTTAGCGGGGGGGAGACCCAGTACTTC
>-|-|TRBJ2-3|TRBV6-1
CAGARGLDTQYF
TGTGCCGGCGCCCGAGGCTTAGATACGCAGTATTTT